This record covers a single T cell receptor beta chain. The data were obtained in a study of T cell clones after liver transplantation. Some clones are missing from TCRdb's copy, which holds only in-frame ones; the method was immunoSEQ multiplex PCR. The sample lists 65,000 to 95,000 clones; 75% to 90% were seen once. V trimming: 6 bases; J trimming: 4 bases; junction bases outside the gene matches: 7. Germline V gene data show CDR1 as MNHEY and CDR2 as SVGAGI. This CDR3 spans 15 amino acids. Thawed unstimulated PBMCs were FACS-sorted by CD3, CD4 and CD8 into two populations. The specimen comprised CD4+ T cells from blood, sampled before liver transplant. The TCR was taken from a human donor who received a liver transplant. The rearrangement joins TRBV6-5 to TRBJ1-3, with TRBD1 matching 9 bases. Here the CDR3 DNA reads TGTGCCAGCAGATCGACAGGGGGTGCAGGAAACACCATATATTTT. Its translation: CASRSTGGAGNTIYF.